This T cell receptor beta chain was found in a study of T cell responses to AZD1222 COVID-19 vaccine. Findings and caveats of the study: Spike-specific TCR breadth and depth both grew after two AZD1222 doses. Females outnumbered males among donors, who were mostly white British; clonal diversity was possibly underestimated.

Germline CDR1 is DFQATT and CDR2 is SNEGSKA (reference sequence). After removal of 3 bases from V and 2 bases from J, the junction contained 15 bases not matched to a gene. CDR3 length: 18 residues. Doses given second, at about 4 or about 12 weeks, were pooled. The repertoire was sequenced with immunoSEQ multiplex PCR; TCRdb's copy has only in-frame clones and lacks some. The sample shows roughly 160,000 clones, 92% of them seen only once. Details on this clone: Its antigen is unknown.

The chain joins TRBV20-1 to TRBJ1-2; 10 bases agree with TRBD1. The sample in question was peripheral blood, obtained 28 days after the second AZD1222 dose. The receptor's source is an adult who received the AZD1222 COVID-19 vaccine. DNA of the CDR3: TGCAGTGCTAGTAATGCTCCTTACGAGACAGGGGGCAACTATGGCTACACCTTC. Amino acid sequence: CSASNAPYETGGNYGYTF.